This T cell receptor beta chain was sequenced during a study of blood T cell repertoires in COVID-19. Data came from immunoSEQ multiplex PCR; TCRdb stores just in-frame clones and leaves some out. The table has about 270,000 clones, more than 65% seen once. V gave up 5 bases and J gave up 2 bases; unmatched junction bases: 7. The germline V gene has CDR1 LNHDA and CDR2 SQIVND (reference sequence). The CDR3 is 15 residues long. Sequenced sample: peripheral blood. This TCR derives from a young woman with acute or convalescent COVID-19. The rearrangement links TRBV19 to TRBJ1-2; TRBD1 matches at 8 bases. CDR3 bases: TGTGCCAGTAGTTTTTGGACAGGGATGAACTATGGCTACACCTTC. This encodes CASSFWTGMNYGYTF.